These 21 T cell receptor beta chains were sequenced from one sample in a study of blood T cells in healthy people across ages. Combining a sample-barcoded 5' primer with a J-beta primer mix, a second PCR ran for roughly 7 to 12 cycles. One entry per CDR3 protein, called by TCRdb with MiXCR from the 5' RACE reads. The profile shows 1.4 million or so distinct CDR3 sequences, 40% to 45% of them singletons. The sequenced sample consisted of blood. Receptors were obtained from a woman aged 18-29 years in good health.

Note on this clonotype: The CDR3 ends on some other residue instead of the conserved phenylalanine or tryptophan, so this is likely a read error. The J gene is TRBJ1-4, the V gene TRBV29-1; D possibly corresponds to TRBD1 (5 bases). This CDR3 has 14 amino acids. Germline-derived CDR1 and CDR2 are SQVTM and ANQGSEA. Trimming shortened V by 4 bases and J by 1 base, and 10 bases separated the two germline ends. This CDR3 reads CSVVDTGTNEKLFV. CDR3 nucleotides: TGCAGCGTTGTGGACACGGGAACTAATGAAAAACTGTTTGTT.

V usage is TRBV12-3 or TRBV12-4 and J usage is TRBJ1-5, with TRBD1 matching over 7 bases. The CDR3 consists of 14 residues. V lost 6 bases and J lost 7; bases outside the gene matches: 9. In DNA, the CDR3 is TGTGCCAGCAGCGTTCGACAGGGTCAGCAGCCCCAGCATTTT. Translated: CASSVRQGQQPQHF.

The genes are TRBV30 and TRBJ1-2; the D is unclear. V shed 0 bases and J shed 6 bases, with 17 bases lying between them. The CDR3 has 15 amino acids. Germline V gene data show CDR1 as GTSNPN and CDR2 as SVGIG (reference sequence). The CDR3 bases are TGTGCCTGGAGTGTAACGGGAGGCATCCCAGATGGCTACACCTTC. Protein product: CAWSVTGGIPDGYTF.

V is TRBV7-7 and J is TRBJ2-2; 12 positions agree with TRBD2. The CDR3 spans 15 residues. Germline assignment: CDR1 SSHAT and CDR2 FNYEAQ (reference sequence). V shed 7 bases, J shed 8 bases, and the junction held 8 bases outside the gene matches. CDR3 region: CASKPTSGSIGELFF. The CDR3 DNA reads TGTGCCAGCAAACCGACTAGCGGGAGTATTGGGGAGCTGTTTTTT. Variable domain in full (rest from reference TRBV7-7 and TRBJ2-2): GAGVSQSPRYKVTKRGQDVTLRCDPISSHATLYWYQQALGQGPEFLTYFNYEAQPDKSGLPSDRFSAERPEGSISTLTIQRTEQRDSAMYRCASKPTSGSIGELFFGEGSRLTVL.

A single count supports this clonotype. The chain combines TRBV7-9 with TRBJ2-1, with TRBD2 matching 8 bases. The trim removed 5 bases at V and 8 bases at J, leaving 11 bases unmatched. CDR1 SEHNR and CDR2 FQNEAQ come from the germline V gene (reference sequence). The CDR3 sequence is 15 residues long. The CDR3 is CASSPHGAGVHEQFF. CDR3 DNA sequence: TGTGCCAGCAGCCCCCATGGAGCGGGAGTCCATGAGCAGTTCTTC.

V is TRBV4-2 and J is TRBJ2-5, with D maybe TRBD2 (5 bases). The CDR3 contains 17 residues. V was clipped by 1 base and J by 1 base, with 16 bases between them. Germline CDR1 LGHNA, CDR2 YNFKEQ. In DNA, the CDR3 is TGTGCCAGCAGCCAAGGAGGGTGGCGCGGATTCCAAGAGACCCAGTACTTC. Amino acids: CASSQGGWRGFQETQYF.

This chain uses TRBV20-1 with TRBJ2-7, with TRBD1 matching 8 bases. Germline CDR1 and CDR2: DFQATT and SNEGSKA (reference sequence). The V segment lost 3 bases and the J segment 5 bases; nucleotides outside the gene matches: 12. This CDR3 is built from 15 residues. CDR3 loop: CSASYGQGRRNEQYF. In DNA form, the CDR3 reads TGCAGTGCTAGTTACGGACAGGGCCGCCGGAACGAGCAGTACTTC.

V gene TRBV7-9 combines with J gene TRBJ2-5; D uncertain. The germline V gene has CDR1 SEHNR and CDR2 FQNEAQ (reference sequence). Trimming removed 1 base from V and 11 bases from J, with 14 bases in between. The CDR3 consists of 13 residues. CDR3 nucleotide sequence: TGTGCCAGCAGCTTAGGGGTTCCCAATGAGCAGTACTTC. It yields the protein CASSLGVPNEQYF.

This clonotype came up a few times. The chain has TRBV7-2 and TRBJ1-1; 10 bases match TRBD1. Germline V CDR1 and CDR2: SGHTA, FQGNSA. V was pared by 1 base and J by 2 bases, with 7 bases of the junction left unmatched. The CDR3 has 17 residues. The DNA of the CDR3 is TGTGCCAGCAGCTTAGGTGAGGGACAGGGGTTAAACACTGAAGCTTTCTTT. Encoded protein: CASSLGEGQGLNTEAFF. The variable domain in full, with the rest retrieved from reference TRBV7-2 and TRBJ1-1, is GAGVSQSPSNKVTEKGKDVELRCDPISGHTALYWYRQSLGQGLEFLIYFQGNSAPDKSGLPSDRFSAERTGGSVSTLTIQRTQQEDSAVYLCASSLGEGQGLNTEAFFGQGTRLTVV.

The chain couples TRBV7-8 to TRBJ2-7, with D perhaps matching TRBD1 (6 bases). Germline V CDR1 and CDR2: SGHVS, FQNEAQ. The length of the CDR3 is 13 residues. Trimming removed 2 bases at V and 3 bases at J, with 8 bases between. The CDR3 here is CASSLTGFYEQYF. For the CDR3, the DNA is TGTGCCAGCAGCTTAACAGGGTTCTACGAGCAGTACTTC.

The V and J genes are TRBV18 and TRBJ2-5; D might be TRBD1 (6 bases). V dropped 2 bases and J dropped 4 bases, with 11 bases sitting between them. The CDR3 spans 14 residues. Per germline, CDR1 KGHSH and CDR2 LQKENI. The CDR3 region is CASSPLDSVETQYF. CDR3 nucleotides: TGTGCCAGCTCACCATTGGACAGTGTAGAGACCCAGTACTTC.

In this sample, this clonotype turned up a few times. Written as DNA, the CDR3 is TGCAGCGTCGAGAGACAGGGCTTAAAGACCCAGTACTTC. Translating gives CSVERQGLKTQYF. V is TRBV29-1 and J is TRBJ2-5, with TRBD1 identical over 7 bases. Germline V CDR1 and CDR2: SQVTM, ANQGSEA. This CDR3 has 13 amino acids. Trimming cost V 6 bases and J 6 bases; bases outside gene matches: 10.

The V call is TRBV7-3, the J call TRBJ2-5; D is possibly TRBD2 (6 bases). CDR1 is SGHTA and CDR2 is FQGTGA in the germline V gene. The CDR3 is 15 amino acids. Deletions cut 1 base from V and 5 bases from J, with 14 bases between. The CDR3 nucleotides read TGTGCCAGCAGCTTAAGGGACTCCCGAGCGGAGACCCAGTACTTC. Translation: CASSLRDSRAETQYF.

The V gene is TRBV20-1, the J gene TRBJ2-7, with D uncertain. The J call may be wrong; the DNA end is better matched by TRBJ2-1. Germline V gene data show CDR1 as DFQATT and CDR2 as SNEGSKA (reference sequence). This CDR3 contains 12 residues. The CDR3 nucleotides read TGCAGTGCTAGAGATGACTCCTACGAGCAGTTCTTC. Translation: CSARDDSYEQFF.

The rearrangement links TRBV27 to TRBJ2-2; perhaps TRBD2 as D (5 bases). V was clipped by 5 bases and J by 8 bases, with 9 bases between them. This CDR3 is 12 amino acids long. The germline gives CDR1 MNHEY, CDR2 SMNVEV (reference sequence). The CDR3: CASSNWRGELFF. The DNA for the CDR3 is TGTGCCAGCAGTAACTGGAGGGGGGAGCTGTTTTTT.

The V and J genes are TRBV7-2 and TRBJ2-3, with TRBD2 identical over 11 bases. The J segment lost 1 base and the V segment lost 1 base, leaving 7 bases of the junction unmatched. This CDR3 contains 18 residues. Germline values: CDR1 SGHTA, CDR2 FQGNSA. CDR3 DNA sequence: TGTGCCAGCAGCTTAGGGTTAGCGGGGGGGAGGGGCACAGATACGCAGTATTTT. The encoded protein is CASSLGLAGGRGTDTQYF.

The rearrangement joins TRBV20-1 to TRBJ2-3; 13 bases are shared with TRBD2. Trimming took 5 bases from V and 6 from J; bases not matched to a gene: 8. CDR1 and CDR2 (germline): DFQATT, SNEGSKA (reference sequence). This CDR3 has 15 residues. The CDR3 is CSAPRTSGRGDTQYF. In DNA, the CDR3 is TGCAGTGCTCCCCGGACTAGCGGGAGAGGTGATACGCAGTATTTT.

V gene TRBV5-1 combines with J gene TRBJ2-1, with D tentatively TRBD1 or TRBD2 (5 bases each). V lost 4 bases and J lost 5, with 28 bases in between. Germline V gene lookup returns CDR1 SGHRS and CDR2 YFSETQ. CDR3 length: 19 amino acids. CDR3 coding DNA: TGCGCCAGCAGCAAGAACCCGGTCGTGGGACGGACGACCGACAATGAGCAGTTCTTC. Encoded protein: CASSKNPVVGRTTDNEQFF.

The rearrangement joins TRBV14 to TRBJ2-1, with TRBD1 as a possible D gene (7 bases). This CDR3 has 15 residues. Trimming took 1 base from V and 9 from J, leaving 16 bases between them. Germline V lookup: CDR1 SGHDN, CDR2 FVKESK. The CDR3 DNA sequence: TGTGCCAGCAGCCAAGCCACAGGGGAGGCTGTTGAGCAGTTCTTC. Amino acids: CASSQATGEAVEQFF.

Note on this clonotype: It may be a read error: a sequence one base away is much more abundant. The DNA for the CDR3 is TGTGCCAGCTCGAGTGGGGCACTTAAACCCCCCCACTTT. It specifies CASSSGALKPPHF. The chain carries TRBV28 and TRBJ1-6; weak D call: TRBD1 (5 bases). This CDR3 has 13 amino acids. CDR1 is MDHEN and CDR2 is SYDVKM in the germline V gene.

The V and J genes are TRBV7-6 and TRBJ2-3, with a weak D call TRBD2 (6 bases). This CDR3 spans 13 amino acids. Germline lookup yields CDR1 SGHVS and CDR2 FNYEAQ. The germline V and J ends were trimmed by 5 bases and 7 bases, with 13 bases remaining between them. The DNA for the CDR3 is TGTGCCAGCAGCCCAGGTGGAGGGTATACGCAGTATTTT. This codes for CASSPGGGYTQYF.